The 17 T cell receptor beta chains below were found in one sample sequenced in a study of beta chain features in type 1 diabetes. Sequenced material consisted of expressed TCRB transcripts (all of the isolated RNA was reverse transcribed). Sequencing was performed with immunoSEQ multiplex PCR; in TCRdb, only in-frame clones are kept and a portion is missing. The table lists under 250,000 clones, roughly 13% of them singletons, with roughly 0.028% in the top ten. Sequencing was done on a sample of naive CD4+ T cells from blood. Source of these receptors: a woman aged 40 to 49 in good health.

This clone was detected only a few times. V gene TRBV21-1 combines with J gene TRBJ2-1; the table assigns TRBD1, which was not confirmed against the DNA. TRBV21-1 is described as a pseudogene. This CDR3 contains 16 residues. The CDR3 DNA is TGTGCCAGCAGCAAAAGAGGACAGGGACCCTACAATGAGCAGTTCTTC. This gives the protein CASSKRGQGPYNEQFF.

The genes are TRBV11-2 and TRBJ2-7; D is perhaps TRBD1 (6 bases). The CDR3 length is 13 residues. Looked up from germline, CDR1 is SGHAT and CDR2 is FQNNGV. Trimming left V 3 bases short and J 7 bases short, with 13 bases between. CDR3 in amino acids: CASSFKGVGEQYF. The CDR3 nucleotides are TGTGCCAGCAGCTTTAAGGGGGTCGGGGAGCAGTACTTC.

This clone turned up a few times. This chain links TRBV21-1 with TRBJ1-6; TRBD1 is the table's D call, not checked against the DNA. TRBV21-1 is described as a pseudogene. The CDR3 is made up of 15 amino acids. CDR3 nucleotides: TGTGCCAGCAGGGACAGGGCTGTACGGAATTCACCCCTCCACTTT. Protein: CASRDRAVRNSPLHF.

The chain has TRBV6-5 and TRBJ1-3; D may be TRBD1 (5 bases). Germline loops: CDR1 MNHEY, CDR2 SVGAGI. This CDR3 is built from 13 residues. V shed 6 bases and J shed 1 base, with 7 bases lying between them. The DNA of the CDR3 is TGTGCCAGCAGGACAGCGTCTGGAAACACCATATATTTT. Its translation is CASRTASGNTIYF.

This clone has just a few counts. The rearrangement joins TRBV5-1 to TRBJ2-2, with D unresolved. V lost 4 bases and J lost 2, with 12 bases in between. CDR1 and CDR2 from the germline V gene are SGHRS and YFSETQ. The CDR3 runs to 15 residues. CDR3 in amino acids: CASSAREANTGELFF. For the CDR3, the DNA is TGCGCCAGCAGCGCACGCGAGGCTAACACCGGGGAGCTGTTTTTT.

V usage is TRBV19 and J usage is TRBJ2-1; 7 positions agree with TRBD1. There are 14 residues in the CDR3. V trimming: 7 bases; J trimming: 5 bases; junction bases outside the gene matches: 8. Germline V gene lookup returns CDR1 LNHDA and CDR2 SQIVND (reference sequence). The CDR3 sequence is CASTVGTVDNEQFF. The CDR3 bases are TGTGCCAGTACCGTCGGGACAGTAGACAATGAGCAGTTCTTC.

This rearrangement joins TRBV29-1 to TRBJ1-2; D not resolved. Germline V lookup: CDR1 SQVTM, CDR2 ANQGSEA. This CDR3 is 14 amino acids long. Trimming left V 4 bases short and J 12 bases short, with 24 bases between. The CDR3 DNA reads as TGCAGCGTTGTAAATAACGGACTCCCCTTAGTCCACACCTTC. The encoded protein is CSVVNNGLPLVHTF.

This clone was counted only a few times. V is TRBV7-6 and J is TRBJ2-3; D is undetermined. Germline CDR1 and CDR2: SGHVS and FNYEAQ. This CDR3 is built from 15 residues. V was cut by 2 bases and J by 2 bases, with 11 bases left in between. CDR3: CASSLSWPITDTQYF. CDR3 nucleotides: TGTGCCAGCAGCTTATCCTGGCCCATCACAGATACGCAGTATTTT.

This chain joins TRBV5-8 and TRBJ2-5; D may be TRBD1 (6 bases). The V gene's germline CDR1 is SGHTS and CDR2 YDEGEE. The CDR3 is 13 amino acids. The germline V and J ends were trimmed by 4 bases and 5 bases, with 12 bases remaining between them. This CDR3 reads CASSPTGLETQYF. The CDR3, as DNA: TGTGCCAGCAGCCCCACAGGGCTGGAGACCCAGTACTTC.

The gene calls are TRBV5-1 and TRBJ2-3; D gene unclear. Germline CDR1 reads SGHRS; CDR2 reads YFSETQ. Trimming took off 2 bases at V and 1 base at J, with 5 bases between the two ends. The CDR3 loop spans 13 amino acids. The CDR3 nucleotides are TGCGCCAGCAGCTTTCCAGGCACAGATACGCAGTATTTT. It is translated as CASSFPGTDTQYF.

The V and J genes are TRBV7-2 and TRBJ1-5; D gene ambiguous. The CDR3 runs 14 residues. Between the trimmed V and J ends, which lost 1 base and 0 bases, there was a span of 4 bases. The germline gives CDR1 SGHTA, CDR2 FQGNSA. The CDR3 loop reads CASSLGLSNQPQHF. CDR3 DNA sequence: TGTGCCAGCAGCTTAGGGCTTAGCAATCAGCCCCAGCATTTT.

This clone has just a few counts. The gene calls are TRBV7-7 and TRBJ2-5; TRBD2 is a possible D gene (7 bases). Germline V CDR1 and CDR2: SSHAT, FNYEAQ (reference sequence). CDR3 size: 13 residues. V was shortened by 2 bases and J by 5 bases, with 9 bases between the two germline ends. The CDR3 spells CASSLSGGETQYF. The CDR3 nucleotides read TGTGCCAGCAGCTTATCGGGGGGCGAGACCCAGTACTTC. Full variable domain (outside the CDR3, taken from reference TRBV7-7 and TRBJ2-5): GAGVSQSPRYKVTKRGQDVTLRCDPISSHATLYWYQQALGQGPEFLTYFNYEAQPDKSGLPSDRFSAERPEGSISTLTIQRTEQRDSAMYRCASSLSGGETQYFGPGTRLLVL.

V gene TRBV11-2 combines with J gene TRBJ1-2; D not resolved. V was shortened by 3 bases and J by 3 bases, with 11 bases between the two germline ends. The CDR3 sequence is 14 residues long. Germline lookup yields CDR1 SGHAT and CDR2 FQNNGV. The CDR3 nucleotides are TGTGCCAGCAGCTTTGCGGCCCCTGACTATGGCTACACCTTC. Protein sequence: CASSFAAPDYGYTF.

The sample holds one count of this clone. The rearrangement joins TRBV6-6 to TRBJ2-7, with 9 bases fitting TRBD1. CDR1 and CDR2 (germline): MNHNY, SVGAGI (reference sequence). With V trimmed by 5 bases and J by 7 bases, 12 bases remained unmatched. The CDR3 sequence is 15 residues long. CDR3 sequence: CASSKTTGGAGEQYF. As DNA, the CDR3 is TGTGCCAGCAGTAAAACCACAGGGGGCGCGGGGGAGCAGTACTTC.

V gene TRBV4-1 combines with J gene TRBJ2-3; 7 nucleotides agree with TRBD1. The V and J ends lost 4 bases and 5 bases, in that order; junction bases with no gene match: 6. The length of the CDR3 is 14 residues. The germline CDR1 and CDR2 sequences are MGHRA and YSYEKL. This CDR3 reads CASSPDRAGDTQYF. The CDR3 DNA sequence: TGCGCCAGCAGCCCTGACAGGGCCGGAGATACGCAGTATTTT.

The chain carries TRBV7-9 and TRBJ1-3; maybe TRBD1 (6 bases). Germline V gives CDR1 SEHNR, CDR2 FQNEAQ (reference sequence). The CDR3 has 15 residues. V was shortened by 5 bases and J by 0 bases, with 11 bases between the two germline ends. The CDR3 region has the DNA TGTGCCAGCAGCATACAGGGTATCTCTGGAAACACCATATATTTT. It encodes CASSIQGISGNTIYF.

This clone was seen a handful of times. J is TRBJ2-7 and V is TRBV6-5; D perhaps matches TRBD1 (6 bases). V dropped 4 bases and J dropped 6 bases, with 10 bases sitting between them. CDR1 MNHEY and CDR2 SVGAGI come from the germline V gene. The length of the CDR3 is 12 residues. The CDR3 here is CASSFTGFEQYF. The CDR3 DNA follows: TGTGCCAGCAGTTTCACAGGGTTCGAGCAGTACTTC.